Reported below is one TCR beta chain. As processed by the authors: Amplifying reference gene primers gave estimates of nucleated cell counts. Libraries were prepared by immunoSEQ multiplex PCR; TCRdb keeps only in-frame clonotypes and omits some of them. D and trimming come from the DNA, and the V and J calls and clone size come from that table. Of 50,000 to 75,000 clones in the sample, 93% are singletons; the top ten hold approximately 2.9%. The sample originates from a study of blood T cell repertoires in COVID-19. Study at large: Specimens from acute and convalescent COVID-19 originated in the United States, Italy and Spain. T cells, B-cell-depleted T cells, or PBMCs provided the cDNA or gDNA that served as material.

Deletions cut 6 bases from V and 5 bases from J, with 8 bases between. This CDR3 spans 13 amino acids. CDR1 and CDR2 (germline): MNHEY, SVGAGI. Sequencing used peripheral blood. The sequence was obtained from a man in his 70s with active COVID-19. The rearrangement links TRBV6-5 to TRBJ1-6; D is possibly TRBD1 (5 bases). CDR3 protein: CASRAGNNSPLHF. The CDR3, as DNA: TGTGCCAGCAGGGCAGGGAATAATTCACCCCTCCACTTT.